These 30 T cell receptor beta chains originate from one sample sequenced in a study of T cells in Graves' hyperthyroidism and ophthalmopathy. Amplification targeted TCR beta CDR3 regions from RNA transcripts. Carried out on the TCR CDR3, a first-round RT-PCR used the HTBI primer set. TCRdb reprocessed the multiplex PCR reads with MiXCR, giving one entry per CDR3 protein. The sample lists nearly 600,000 distinct CDR3 sequences; about 14% were seen once. Sequencing input: blood. These receptors all come from a woman under 40 with Graves' hyperthyroidism that later progressed to Graves' ophthalmopathy.

This clonotype was picked up many times. This rearrangement joins TRBV6-2 or TRBV6-3 to TRBJ2-3; 9 nucleotides match TRBD2. The J segment lost 2 bases and the V segment lost 6 bases, leaving 15 bases of the junction unmatched. Germline loops: CDR1 MNHEY, CDR2 SVGEGT. CDR3 length: 18 amino acids. CDR3 in DNA: TGTGCCAGCAGCCACCTTAGCGGGAGTGGGGGAGTCACAGATACGCAGTATTTT. Its translation: CASSHLSGSGGVTDTQYF.

This clonotype was picked up many times. The V call is TRBV6-1, the J call TRBJ1-2, with D possibly being TRBD1 (5 bases). Germline V gene lookup returns CDR1 MNHNS and CDR2 SASEGT. V dropped 5 bases and J dropped 4 bases, with 11 bases sitting between them. The CDR3 has 13 amino acids. In DNA form, the CDR3 reads TGTGCCAGCAGTCGGGACGGCCTCTATGGCTACACCTTC. Translated: CASSRDGLYGYTF.

This clonotype was seen more than once but under ten times. The rearrangement uses TRBV20-1 and TRBJ1-5; D unresolved. The CDR3 loop spans 14 amino acids. Trimming removed 3 bases from V and 0 bases from J, with 9 bases in between. The germline gives CDR1 DFQATT, CDR2 SNEGSKA (reference sequence). The CDR3: CSASIPISNQPQHF. As DNA, the CDR3 is TGCAGTGCTAGTATCCCGATTAGCAATCAGCCCCAGCATTTT.

The V gene is TRBV6-1, the J gene TRBJ2-7, with 11 bases fitting TRBD2. Trimming removed 4 bases from V and 3 bases from J; junction bases left unmatched: 14. The germline V gene has CDR1 MNHNS and CDR2 SASEGT. The CDR3 loop spans 18 amino acids. CDR3 residues: CASSALTSGKTGLYEQYF. The DNA of the CDR3 is TGTGCCAGCAGTGCCCTGACTAGCGGGAAAACGGGGCTCTACGAGCAGTACTTC.

This clonotype appeared a few times. J is TRBJ2-1 and V is TRBV4-1; 15 bases line up with TRBD2. The germline gives CDR1 MGHRA, CDR2 YSYEKL. After removal of 4 bases from V and 8 bases from J, the junction contained 21 bases not matched to a gene. The CDR3 contains 21 residues. The CDR3: CASSPSGRTSGRAGYHDEQFF. In DNA form, the CDR3 reads TGCGCCAGCAGCCCCTCGGGGAGGACTAGCGGGAGGGCGGGGTACCACGATGAGCAGTTCTTC.

This clonotype was picked up many times. Here the CDR3 DNA reads TGTGCCAGTAGTATTAAGGGCGGCTCCTACGAGCAGTACTTC. Translation: CASSIKGGSYEQYF. The chain combines TRBV19 with TRBJ2-7; no clear D. V gave up 3 bases and J gave up 0 bases, with 9 bases separating them. Germline loops: CDR1 LNHDA, CDR2 SQIVND (reference sequence). CDR3 length: 14 amino acids.

The chain is built from TRBV6-1 and TRBJ2-2; D may match TRBD1 or TRBD2 (7 bases each). The CDR3 runs 14 residues. Trimming removed 10 bases at V and 4 bases at J, with 16 bases between. CDR1 and CDR2 (germline): MNHNS, SASEGT. This CDR3 is CATRGTTSTGELFF. DNA for the CDR3: TGTGCCACCAGGGGGACTACGAGCACCGGGGAGCTGTTTTTT.

The chain links TRBV3-1 to TRBJ2-1; 8 bases align to TRBD2. Germline trimming cut 5 bases from V and 5 bases from J; bases unmatched to any gene: 8. CDR1 and CDR2 (germline): LGHDT, YNNKEL (reference sequence). The CDR3 is 15 residues long. The CDR3: CASSYQLAVDNEQFF. The CDR3 DNA sequence: TGTGCCAGCAGCTATCAACTAGCGGTGGACAATGAGCAGTTCTTC.

The rearrangement links TRBV9 to TRBJ2-2; TRBD2 is a possible D gene (6 bases). This CDR3 spans 15 amino acids. The V gene's germline CDR1 is SGDLS and CDR2 YYNGEE. With 5 bases removed from V and 4 bases from J, the gap between germline ends came to 15 bases. CDR3 coding DNA: TGTGCCAGCAGGACCGGGACTCACTTCACCGGGGAGCTGTTTTTT. Residues: CASRTGTHFTGELFF.

The chain employs TRBV29-1 and TRBJ2-3; possibly TRBD2 for D (7 bases). The CDR3 totals 12 residues. Trimming removed 7 bases from V and 9 bases from J, with 17 bases in between. Looked up from germline, CDR1 is SQVTM and CDR2 is ANQGSEA. CDR3: CSGAWGGRTQYF. The DNA of the CDR3 is TGCAGCGGGGCCTGGGGGGGCAGAACGCAGTATTTT.

This clonotype occurred many times. The rearrangement links TRBV30 to TRBJ1-1, with TRBD1 matching over 9 bases. V lost 0 bases, J lost 11 bases, and 4 bases stayed unmatched. Germline CDR1 is GTSNPN and CDR2 is SVGIG (reference sequence). The CDR3 loop spans 12 amino acids. CDR3 sequence (DNA): TGTGCCTGGAGTGTACAGGGGGCGGTCGCTTTCTTT. Residues: CAWSVQGAVAFF.

The chain links TRBV10-3 to TRBJ1-4; D unclear. CDR3 length equals 13 residues. V lost 0 bases, J lost 4 bases, and 3 bases lay in between. Germline CDR1 is ENHRY and CDR2 is SYGVKD. The CDR3 loop is CAISESNNEKLFF. The CDR3 DNA reads as TGTGCCATCAGTGAGTCGAATAATGAAAAACTGTTTTTT.

This clonotype has at least ten counts. CDR3 protein: CATRGGPSPDTGELFF. The CDR3 DNA sequence: TGTGCCACCAGGGGGGGCCCCTCACCGGACACCGGGGAGCTGTTTTTT. V and J are TRBV6-1 and TRBJ2-2; D may match TRBD1 or TRBD2 (7 bases each). Germline lookup yields CDR1 MNHNS and CDR2 SASEGT. V lost 10 bases and J 3 bases, leaving 21 bases between the germline ends. The CDR3 totals 16 residues.

At least ten counts were recorded for this clonotype. This chain links TRBV7-9 with TRBJ2-3; 10 positions agree with TRBD2. Germline V CDR1 and CDR2: SEHNR, FQNEAQ (reference sequence). Trimming cost V 5 bases and J 2 bases; bases outside gene matches: 19. There are 20 residues in the CDR3. The CDR3 reads CASSTPSGSNPAPPTDTQYF. Here the CDR3 DNA reads TGTGCCAGCAGCACCCCTAGCGGGAGTAATCCCGCACCCCCCACAGATACGCAGTATTTT.

This clonotype was detected many times. V is TRBV2 and J is TRBJ1-4, with 9 positions matching TRBD1. This CDR3 is 18 amino acids long. Trimming at V came to 0 bases and at J to 5 bases, leaving 10 bases not matched to a gene. The germline V gene has CDR1 SNHLY and CDR2 FYNNEI. CDR3: CASSEAGQGLMENEKLFF. In DNA, the CDR3 is TGTGCCAGCAGTGAAGCGGGACAGGGATTGATGGAAAATGAAAAACTGTTTTTT.

This clonotype showed up many times. The genes are TRBV19 and TRBJ2-3, with D possibly being TRBD1 (6 bases). CDR1 and CDR2 (germline): LNHDA, SQIVND (reference sequence). CDR3 length equals 15 residues. V was trimmed by 6 bases and J by 0 bases, leaving 13 bases between them. This chain's CDR3 is CASSGGQWSTDTQYF. The CDR3 DNA reads as TGTGCCAGTAGCGGAGGACAGTGGAGCACAGATACGCAGTATTTT.

This clonotype was seen just once. A much more abundant neighbour one base away suggests this may be a read error. The chain is built from TRBV11-3 and TRBJ2-2; D remains unclear. V was shortened by 5 bases and J by 6 bases, with 13 bases between the two germline ends. This CDR3 has 14 residues. Germline-derived CDR1 and CDR2 are SGHNT and YENEEA. As DNA, the CDR3 is TGTGCCAGCAGCCGATCTTCTTGTCCCGGGGAGCTGTTTTTT. Protein: CASSRSSCPGELFF.

There are many counts of this clonotype. V is TRBV27 and J is TRBJ1-5; D gene unclear. The germline gives CDR1 MNHEY, CDR2 SMNVEV (reference sequence). Trimming stripped 1 base from V and 7 bases from J, with 17 bases between. This CDR3 comprises 16 residues. The CDR3 is CASSLFGEGANQPQHF. As DNA, the CDR3 is TGTGCCAGCAGTTTATTCGGGGAGGGAGCCAACCAGCCCCAGCATTTT.

The chain employs TRBV20-1 and TRBJ1-5, with 9 bases identical to TRBD1. Germline values: CDR1 DFQATT, CDR2 SNEGSKA (reference sequence). With 3 bases clipped from V and 4 bases from J, the junction kept 4 bases outside the gene matches. This CDR3 has 14 amino acids. The CDR3 DNA follows: TGCAGTGCTAGGTCCGGGACAGGGAATCAGCCCCAGCATTTT. Its translation: CSARSGTGNQPQHF.

The J gene is TRBJ2-7, the V gene TRBV20-1; 11 bases are shared with TRBD2. The length of the CDR3 is 15 residues. The V gene end was trimmed by 3 bases and the J gene end by 7 bases; junction bases not matched to a gene: 11. CDR1 is DFQATT, CDR2 SNEGSKA, per germline (reference sequence). The CDR3 spells CSARVTSGGLGEQYF. The CDR3 DNA follows: TGCAGTGCTAGGGTAACTAGCGGGGGTCTTGGAGAGCAGTACTTC.

About this clonotype itself: One base away lies a much larger clone, so this may be a sequencing read error. The CDR3 coding sequence is TGTGCCAGCAGCTTTAACATGGGTAAGAACACTGAAGCTTTCTTT. Translated, it gives CASSFNMGKNTEAFF. This chain links TRBV5-5 with TRBJ1-1, with D unclear. This CDR3 has 15 residues. V shed 2 bases and J shed 1 base, with 12 bases lying between them. Per the germline V gene, CDR1 is SGHKS and CDR2 is YYEKEE (reference sequence).

This rearrangement joins TRBV13 to TRBJ2-6; D is unclear. From germline, CDR1 is PRHDT and CDR2 FYEKMQ (reference sequence). Trimming took off 0 bases at V and 2 bases at J, with 11 bases between the two ends. This CDR3 contains 17 residues. The CDR3 DNA follows: TGTGCCAGCAGCTTAGGAACGACGGAAACTGGGGCCAACGTCCTGACTTTC. Translation: CASSLGTTETGANVLTF.

In this sample, this clonotype turned up many times. The rearrangement links TRBV5-8 to TRBJ2-1; TRBD1 agrees at 10 bases. The germline V gene encodes CDR1 SGHTS and CDR2 YDEGEE. This CDR3 has 14 amino acids. Trimming took 6 bases from V and 5 from J; bases not matched to a gene: 5. The CDR3 sequence is CASTRGTGDNEQFF. The DNA of the CDR3 is TGTGCCAGCACCAGAGGGACAGGGGACAATGAGCAGTTCTTC.

This clonotype was seen repeatedly, ten times or more. The rearrangement uses TRBV24-1 and TRBJ2-3; 8 nucleotides agree with TRBD1. The CDR3 contains 15 residues. Trimming cost V 3 bases and J 6 bases; bases outside gene matches: 7. CDR1 and CDR2 from the germline V gene are KGHDR and SFDVKD. CDR3 DNA: TGTGCCACCAGTGATCAGCTGGACAGGGCTGATACGCAGTATTTT. It specifies CATSDQLDRADTQYF.

The V call is TRBV20-1, the J call TRBJ1-2; D gene ambiguous. V shed 3 bases and J shed 3 bases, with 11 bases lying between them. CDR3 length equals 13 residues. From germline, CDR1 is DFQATT and CDR2 SNEGSKA (reference sequence). The CDR3 nucleotides read TGCAGTGCTAGTAGGCAGGAAGACTATGGCTACACCTTC. The encoded protein is CSASRQEDYGYTF.

The chain has TRBV19 and TRBJ1-2; D ambiguous. The CDR3 length is 11 residues. Germline lookup yields CDR1 LNHDA and CDR2 SQIVND (reference sequence). V lost 9 bases to trimming and J lost 8 bases, with 13 bases between them. The CDR3 region has the DNA TGTGCCAGCTTCGGTGGAGGAGGCTACACCTTC. Translated: CASFGGGGYTF. Full variable domain (remainder filled in from reference TRBV19 and TRBJ1-2): DGGITQSPKYLFRKEGQNVTLSCEQNLNHDAMYWYRQDPGQGLRLIYYSQIVNDFQKGDIAEGYSVSREKKESFPLTVTSAQKNPTAFYLCASFGGGGYTFGSGTRLTVV.

The chain joins TRBV14 to TRBJ2-7, with a possible D match to TRBD2 (5 bases). CDR3 length: 15 amino acids. V was shortened by 0 bases and J by 2 bases, with 11 bases between the two germline ends. The V gene's germline CDR1 is SGHDN and CDR2 FVKESK. CDR3 nucleotides: TGTGCCAGCAGCCAAGATCCGGGAACCGCCTACGAGCAGTACTTC. Translating gives CASSQDPGTAYEQYF. The full variable domain, in which reference TRBV14 and TRBJ2-7 provide the parts outside the CDR3, is EAGVTQFPSHSVIEKGQTVTLRCDPISGHDNLYWYRRVMGKEIKFLLHFVKESKQDESGMPNNRFLAERTGGTYSTLKVQPAELEDSGVYFCASSQDPGTAYEQYFGPGTRLTVT.

As for this clonotype: This sequence may be a read error, since a much larger clone differs from it by one base. The chain links TRBV27 to TRBJ1-6, with D unresolved. Germline-derived CDR1 and CDR2 are MNHEY and SMNVEV (reference sequence). This CDR3 is built from 13 residues. V lost 3 bases and J 7 bases, leaving 7 bases between the germline ends. Written as DNA, the CDR3 is TGTGCCAGCAGTTTCGGCACAAATTCACCCCTCCACTTT. Amino acids: CASSFGTNSPLHF.

The rearrangement joins TRBV12-3 or TRBV12-4 to TRBJ2-7, with D perhaps being TRBD1 or TRBD2 (5 bases each). This CDR3 has 13 residues. V shed 11 bases and J shed 4 bases, with 18 bases lying between them. The CDR3 loop is CAGTHGDGYEQYF. Written as DNA, the CDR3 is TGTGCCGGCACCCACGGGGACGGTTACGAGCAGTACTTC.

This clonotype was seen ten or more times. V usage is TRBV7-2 and J usage is TRBJ2-1; unclear D gene. Germline V gene sequence: CDR1 SGHTA, CDR2 FQGNSA. The ends were cut back, 1 base at V and 0 bases at J, with 7 bases in the middle. This CDR3 is built from 15 residues. CDR3 region: CASSLVVGSYNEQFF. CDR3 DNA: TGTGCCAGCAGCTTAGTCGTAGGCTCCTACAATGAGCAGTTCTTC.